The 5 T cell receptor beta chains below come from one sample, sequenced in a study of T cells in Graves' hyperthyroidism and ophthalmopathy. Amplification targeted TCR beta CDR3 regions from RNA transcripts. Using the HTBI primer set, a first-round RT-PCR was run on the TCR CDR3. Using its own MiXCR run on the multiplex PCR reads, TCRdb lists one record per CDR3 protein. The repertoire includes 500,000 or so distinct CDR3 sequences, roughly 16% of them detected once, and about 29% sits in the top ten. Sequencing was performed on blood. These receptors originate from a woman between 25 and 40 years old with Graves' ophthalmopathy.

Notes on this clonotype: Being one base from a much bigger clone, this may be a read error. Because it lacks the conserved phenylalanine or tryptophan at the end, this CDR3 is likely a read error. The chain couples TRBV27 to TRBJ1-1; tentative D call: TRBD1 (5 bases). The CDR3 length is 14 residues. Per germline, CDR1 MNHEY and CDR2 SMNVEV (reference sequence). Trimming left V 5 bases short and J 1 base short, with 11 bases between. CDR3 DNA sequence: TGTGCCAGCAGTCCGGGACTCTCGAACACTGAAGCTTTCCTT. Amino acid sequence: CASSPGLSNTEAFL.

Ten or more counts support this clonotype. This chain links TRBV27 with TRBJ2-7; D is ambiguous. V lost 10 bases and J lost 5, with 18 bases in between. The CDR3 sequence is 13 residues long. Germline CDR1 is MNHEY and CDR2 is SMNVEV (reference sequence). The CDR3 reads CATRGSGRDEQYF. The CDR3 region has the DNA TGTGCCACCCGTGGCTCGGGTAGGGACGAGCAGTACTTC.

V gene TRBV9 combines with J gene TRBJ2-1; 9 bases agree with TRBD2. Germline trimming cut 3 bases from V and 1 base from J; bases unmatched to any gene: 8. CDR3 size: 17 residues. CDR1 SGDLS and CDR2 YYNGEE come from the germline V gene. The CDR3 loop reads CASSAARLAASYNEQFF. Written as DNA, the CDR3 is TGTGCCAGCAGCGCAGCTAGACTAGCGGCTTCCTACAATGAGCAGTTCTTC. Based on the CDR3 plus reference TRBV9 and TRBJ2-1, the full variable domain is DSGVTQTPKHLITATGQRVTLRCSPRSGDLSVYWYQQSLDQGLQFLIQYYNGEERAKGNILERFSAQQFPDLHSELNLSSLELGDSALYFCASSAARLAASYNEQFFGPGTRLTVL.

This clonotype was detected only a few times. This sequence joins TRBV4-3 and TRBJ2-1; the D gene is possibly TRBD2 (6 bases). The V end was cut by 3 bases, the J end by 0 bases, with 12 bases between. This CDR3 has 16 amino acids. Germline V gives CDR1 LGHNA, CDR2 YSLEER. The DNA of the CDR3 is TGCGCCAGCAGCCACGCGGACGGGAGCTCCTACAATGAGCAGTTCTTC. Translation gives CASSHADGSSYNEQFF.

The table lists this clonotype with many counts. The gene calls are TRBV12-3 or TRBV12-4 and TRBJ2-3; TRBD2 is a possible D gene (6 bases). V was shortened by 7 bases and J by 4 bases, with 15 bases between the two germline ends. The CDR3 runs to 14 residues. The CDR3 is CASTGGNPADTQYF. The CDR3 DNA follows: TGTGCCAGCACCGGCGGGAACCCGGCAGATACGCAGTATTTT.